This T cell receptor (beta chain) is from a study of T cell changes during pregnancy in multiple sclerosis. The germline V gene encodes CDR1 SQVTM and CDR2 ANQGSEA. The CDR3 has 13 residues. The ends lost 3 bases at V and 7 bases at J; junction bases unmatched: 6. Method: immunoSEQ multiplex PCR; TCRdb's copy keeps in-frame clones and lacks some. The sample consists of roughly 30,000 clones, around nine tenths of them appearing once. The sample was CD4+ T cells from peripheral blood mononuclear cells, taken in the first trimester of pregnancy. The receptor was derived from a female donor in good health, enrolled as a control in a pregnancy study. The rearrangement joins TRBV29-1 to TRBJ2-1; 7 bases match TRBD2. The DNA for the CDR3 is TGCAGCGTTGAGGTTAGCGGGCCGAATGAGCAGTTCTTC. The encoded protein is CSVEVSGPNEQFF.